This TCR beta chain was found in a study of OX40 agonist ivuxolimab in advanced cancers. Trimming took 4 bases from V and 0 from J; bases not matched to a gene: 1. This CDR3 is built from 16 residues. Germline values: CDR1 SGHDT, CDR2 YYEEEE. Generated by immunoSEQ multiplex PCR, the TCRdb table keeps only in-frame clones and is missing some. Of 30,000 to 45,000 clones detected, about 70% appear once; the ten largest clones hold 18%. This sequence joins TRBV5-6 and TRBJ2-1, with TRBD2 matching over 13 bases. The sequence derives from an adult with an advanced solid tumor such as melanoma, head and neck, liver or kidney cancer. The starting material was CD4+ or CD8+ T cells sorted from blood, obtained in a trial of the OX40 agonist ivuxolimab. The DNA of the CDR3 is TGTGCCAGCAGCCGGACTAGCGGGAGCTCCTACAATGAGCAGTTCTTC. It translates to CASSRTSGSSYNEQFF.